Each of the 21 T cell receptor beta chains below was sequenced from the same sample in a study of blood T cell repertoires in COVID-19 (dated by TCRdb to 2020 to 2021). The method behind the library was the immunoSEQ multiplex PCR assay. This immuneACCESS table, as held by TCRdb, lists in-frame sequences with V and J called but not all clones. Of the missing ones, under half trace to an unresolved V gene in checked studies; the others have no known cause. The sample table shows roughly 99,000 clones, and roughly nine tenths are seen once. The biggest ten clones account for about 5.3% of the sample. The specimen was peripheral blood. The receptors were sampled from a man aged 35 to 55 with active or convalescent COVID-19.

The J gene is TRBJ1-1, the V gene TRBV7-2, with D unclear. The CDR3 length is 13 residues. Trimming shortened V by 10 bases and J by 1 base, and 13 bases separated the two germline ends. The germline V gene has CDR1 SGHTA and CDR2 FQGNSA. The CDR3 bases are TGTGCCACCAAGTTTGGCCAGAACACTGAAGCTTTCTTT. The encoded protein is CATKFGQNTEAFF.

CDR3 in amino acids: CASSFRLAGGSYEQYF. The CDR3, as DNA: TGTGCCAGCAGTTTTCGACTAGCGGGAGGATCCTACGAGCAGTACTTC. The genes are TRBV6-2 or TRBV6-3 and TRBJ2-7; 13 bases line up with TRBD2. V lost 4 bases to trimming and J lost 1 base; unmatched junction nucleotides: 4. CDR1 is MNHEY and CDR2 is SVGEGT in the germline V gene. This CDR3 contains 16 residues.

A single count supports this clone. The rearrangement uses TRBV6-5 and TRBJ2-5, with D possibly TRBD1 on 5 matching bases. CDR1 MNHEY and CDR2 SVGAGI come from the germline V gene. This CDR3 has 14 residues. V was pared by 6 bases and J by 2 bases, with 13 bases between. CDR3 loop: CASSLQETQETQYF. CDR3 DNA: TGTGCCAGCAGCCTACAGGAGACTCAAGAGACCCAGTACTTC.

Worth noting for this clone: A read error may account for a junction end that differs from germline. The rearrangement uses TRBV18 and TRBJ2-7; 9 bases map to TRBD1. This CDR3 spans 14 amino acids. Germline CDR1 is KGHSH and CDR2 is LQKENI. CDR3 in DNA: TGCGCCAGCTCTCCAGGGGGACAGGGCCTCGAGCAGTACTTC. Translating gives CASSPGGQGLEQYF.

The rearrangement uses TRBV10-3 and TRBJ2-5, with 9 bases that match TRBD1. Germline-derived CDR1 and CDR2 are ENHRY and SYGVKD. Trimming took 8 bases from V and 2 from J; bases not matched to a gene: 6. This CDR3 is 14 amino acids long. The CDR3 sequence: CAIAGQGGQETQYF. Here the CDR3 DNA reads TGTGCCATCGCGGGACAGGGAGGACAAGAGACCCAGTACTTC.

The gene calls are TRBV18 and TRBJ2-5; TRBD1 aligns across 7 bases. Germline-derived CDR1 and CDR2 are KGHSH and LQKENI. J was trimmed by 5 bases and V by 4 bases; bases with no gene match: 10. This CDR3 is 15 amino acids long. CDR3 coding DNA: TGTGCCAGCTCACAACAGGGGACGCTTGTGGAGACCCAGTACTTC. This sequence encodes CASSQQGTLVETQYF.

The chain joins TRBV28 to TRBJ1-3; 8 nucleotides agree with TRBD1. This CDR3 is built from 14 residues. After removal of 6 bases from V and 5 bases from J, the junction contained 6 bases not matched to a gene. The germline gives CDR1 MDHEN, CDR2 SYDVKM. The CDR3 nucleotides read TGTGCCAGCAGCCCCGCAGGGGGCAGAAACACCATATATTTT. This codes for CASSPAGGRNTIYF. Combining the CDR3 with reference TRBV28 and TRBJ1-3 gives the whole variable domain DVKVTQSSRYLVKRTGEKVFLECVQDMDHENMFWYRQDPGLGLRLIYFSYDVKMKEKGDIPEGYSVSREKKERFSLILESASTNQTSMYLCASSPAGGRNTIYFGEGSWLTVV.

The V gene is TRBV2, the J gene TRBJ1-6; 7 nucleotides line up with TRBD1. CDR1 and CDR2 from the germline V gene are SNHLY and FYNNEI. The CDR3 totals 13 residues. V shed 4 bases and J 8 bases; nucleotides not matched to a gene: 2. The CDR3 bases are TGTGCCAGCAGTGGACAGGGCCATTCACCCCTCCACTTT. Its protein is CASSGQGHSPLHF.

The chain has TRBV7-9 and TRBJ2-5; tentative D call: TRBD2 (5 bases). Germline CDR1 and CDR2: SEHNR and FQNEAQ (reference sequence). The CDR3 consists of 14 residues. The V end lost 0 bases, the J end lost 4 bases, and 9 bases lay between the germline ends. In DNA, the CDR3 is TGTGCCAGCAGCTTAGCGGGAGTACGAGAGACCCAGTACTTC. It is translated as CASSLAGVRETQYF.

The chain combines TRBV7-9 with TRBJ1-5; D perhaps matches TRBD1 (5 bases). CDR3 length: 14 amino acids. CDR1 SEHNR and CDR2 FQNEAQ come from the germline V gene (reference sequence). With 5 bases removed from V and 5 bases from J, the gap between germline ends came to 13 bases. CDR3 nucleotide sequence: TGTGCCAGCAGCGACGGGACTGTATATCAGCCCCAGCATTTT. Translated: CASSDGTVYQPQHF.

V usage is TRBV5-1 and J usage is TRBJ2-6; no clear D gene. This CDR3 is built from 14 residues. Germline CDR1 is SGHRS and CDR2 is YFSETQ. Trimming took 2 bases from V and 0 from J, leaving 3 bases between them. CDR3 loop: CASSFSSGANVLTF. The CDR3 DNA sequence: TGCGCCAGCAGCTTCAGCTCTGGGGCCAACGTCCTGACTTTC. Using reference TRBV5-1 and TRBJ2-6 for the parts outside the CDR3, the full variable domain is KAGVTQTPRYLIKTRGQQVTLSCSPISGHRSVSWYQQTPGQGLQFLFEYFSETQRNKGNFPGRFSGRQFSNSRSEMNVSTLELGDSALYLCASSFSSGANVLTFGAGSRLTVL.

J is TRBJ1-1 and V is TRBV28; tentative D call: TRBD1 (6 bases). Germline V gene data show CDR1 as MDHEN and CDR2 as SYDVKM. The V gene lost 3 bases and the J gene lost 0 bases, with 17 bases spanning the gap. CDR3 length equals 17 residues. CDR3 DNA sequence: TGTGCCAGCAGTTTGCAGGGGCCCGGAGGCATGAACACTGAAGCTTTCTTT. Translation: CASSLQGPGGMNTEAFF.

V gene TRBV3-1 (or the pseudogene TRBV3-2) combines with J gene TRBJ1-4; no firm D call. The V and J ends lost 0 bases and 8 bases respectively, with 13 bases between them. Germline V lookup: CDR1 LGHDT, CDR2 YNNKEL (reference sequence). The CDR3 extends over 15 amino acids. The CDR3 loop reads CASSQEGTVREKLFF. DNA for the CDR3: TGTGCCAGCAGCCAAGAGGGTACAGTTCGGGAAAAACTGTTTTTT.

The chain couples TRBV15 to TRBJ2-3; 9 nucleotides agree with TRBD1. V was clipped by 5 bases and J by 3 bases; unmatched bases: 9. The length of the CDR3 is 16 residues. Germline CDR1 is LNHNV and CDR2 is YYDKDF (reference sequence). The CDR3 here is CATSRIQGAPTDTQYF. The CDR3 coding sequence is TGTGCCACCAGCCGGATACAGGGGGCGCCGACAGATACGCAGTATTTT.

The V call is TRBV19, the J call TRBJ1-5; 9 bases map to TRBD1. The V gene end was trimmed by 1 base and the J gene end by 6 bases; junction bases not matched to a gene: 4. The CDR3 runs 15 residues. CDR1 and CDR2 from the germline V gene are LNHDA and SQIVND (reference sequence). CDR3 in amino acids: CASSIGWDRAQPQHF. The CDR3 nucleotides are TGTGCCAGTAGTATAGGGTGGGACAGGGCTCAGCCCCAGCATTTT. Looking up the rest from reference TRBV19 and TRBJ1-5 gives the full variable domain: DGGITQSPKYLFRKEGQNVTLSCEQNLNHDAMYWYRQDPGQGLRLIYYSQIVNDFQKGDIAEGYSVSREKKESFPLTVTSAQKNPTAFYLCASSIGWDRAQPQHFGDGTRLSIL.

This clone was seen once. CDR3: CAWSVQSLSLGGTQYF. The CDR3 DNA sequence: TGTGCCTGGAGTGTACAGTCCCTAAGTCTCGGTGGGACGCAGTATTTT. The chain is built from TRBV30 and TRBJ2-3; D is ambiguous. This CDR3 has 16 amino acids. The V gene's germline CDR1 is GTSNPN and CDR2 SVGIG (reference sequence). The V gene lost 0 bases and the J gene lost 9 bases, with 22 bases spanning the gap.

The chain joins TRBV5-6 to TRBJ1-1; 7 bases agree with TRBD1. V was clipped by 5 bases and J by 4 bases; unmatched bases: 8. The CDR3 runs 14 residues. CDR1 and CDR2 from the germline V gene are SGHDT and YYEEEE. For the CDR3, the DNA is TGTGCCAGCAGTCACGACAGGGCGGGCACTGAAGCTTTCTTT. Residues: CASSHDRAGTEAFF.

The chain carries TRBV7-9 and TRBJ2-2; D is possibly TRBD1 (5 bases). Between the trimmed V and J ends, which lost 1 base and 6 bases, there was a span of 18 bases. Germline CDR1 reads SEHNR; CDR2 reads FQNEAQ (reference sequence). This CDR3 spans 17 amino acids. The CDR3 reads CASSLVLLRRVAGELFF. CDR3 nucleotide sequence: TGTGCCAGCAGCTTAGTACTGTTGCGCAGGGTTGCCGGGGAGCTGTTTTTT.

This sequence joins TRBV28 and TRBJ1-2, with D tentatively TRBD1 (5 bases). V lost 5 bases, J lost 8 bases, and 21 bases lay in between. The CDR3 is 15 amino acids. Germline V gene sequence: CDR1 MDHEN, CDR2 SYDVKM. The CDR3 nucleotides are TGTGCCAGCAGTACCCCCGGGGAGGGGAGGGGAGGCTACACCTTC. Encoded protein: CASSTPGEGRGGYTF.

CDR3 nucleotides: TGTGCCAGTAGTATAGGACAGGGCCTTTACAATGAGCAGTTCTTC. Its translation: CASSIGQGLYNEQFF. The chain has TRBV19 and TRBJ2-1; 7 positions match TRBD1. This CDR3 spans 15 amino acids. V shed 1 base, J shed 4 bases, and the junction held 4 bases outside the gene matches. Germline V CDR1 and CDR2: LNHDA, SQIVND (reference sequence).

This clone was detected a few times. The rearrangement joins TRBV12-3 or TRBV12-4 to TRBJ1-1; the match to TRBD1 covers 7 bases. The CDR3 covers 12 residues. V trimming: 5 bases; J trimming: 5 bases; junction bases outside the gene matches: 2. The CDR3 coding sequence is TGTGCCAGCAGTATCAGGGGGACTGAAGCTTTCTTT. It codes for CASSIRGTEAFF.